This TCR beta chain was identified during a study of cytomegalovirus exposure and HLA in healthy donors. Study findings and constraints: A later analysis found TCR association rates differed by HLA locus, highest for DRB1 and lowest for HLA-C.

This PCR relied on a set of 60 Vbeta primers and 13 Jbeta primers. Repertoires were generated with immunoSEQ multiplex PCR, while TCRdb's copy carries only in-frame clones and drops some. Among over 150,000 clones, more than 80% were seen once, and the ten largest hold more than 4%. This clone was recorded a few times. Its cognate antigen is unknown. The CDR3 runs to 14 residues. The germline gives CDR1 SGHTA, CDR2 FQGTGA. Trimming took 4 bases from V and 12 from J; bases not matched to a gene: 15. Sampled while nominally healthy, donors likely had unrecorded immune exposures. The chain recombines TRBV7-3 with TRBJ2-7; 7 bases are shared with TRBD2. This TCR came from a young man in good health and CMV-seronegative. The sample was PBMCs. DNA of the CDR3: TGTGCCAGCAGCTCCCTAACCACGGCGGGAGAGGCGTACTTC. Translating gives CASSSLTTAGEAYF.